The subject of this entry is one TCR beta chain. This record comes from a study of blood T cell repertoires in COVID-19. Study as a whole: Sources were T cells, B-cell-depleted T cells, or PBMCs; the material itself was cDNA or gDNA.

In the source study's methods: Amplifying reference gene primers gave estimates of nucleated cell counts. Some clones are missing from TCRdb's copy, which holds only in-frame ones; the method was immunoSEQ multiplex PCR. The D gene and trimming were derived from the DNA, and the V and J assignments and clone size from that table. Of 180,000 or so clones detected, about 89% appear once; the ten largest clones hold about 2.7%. CDR1 and CDR2 (germline): SQVTM, ANQGSEA. The CDR3 extends over 16 amino acids. Trimming cost V 3 bases and J 1 base, with 18 bases left between them. Sequenced: peripheral blood. V usage is TRBV29-1 and J usage is TRBJ1-1; D unclear. This clonotype was sampled from a man aged 40-49 years with active or convalescent COVID-19. CDR3 nucleotides: TGCAGCGTTGACAGAGGGTCGGGCAACTGGAACACTGAAGCTTTCTTT. It translates to CSVDRGSGNWNTEAFF.